Listed here are 8 T cell receptor beta chains from one sample, sequenced in a study of neurological immune-mediated disorders. TCRdb re-derived calls from the 5' RACE reads in MiXCR, one entry per CDR3 protein. The sample gives 71,000 or so distinct CDR3 sequences, roughly 13% of which show up once; approximately 4.6% is in the top ten. Indicated time point: longitudinal time-point 1 (baseline). Sequencing was performed on PBMCs. The receptors derive from a female donor with HTLV-1-associated myelopathy (HAM/TSP).

The V and J genes are TRBV12-3 or TRBV12-4 and TRBJ2-3; TRBD2 matches at 8 bases. The V and J ends lost 6 bases and 2 bases, in that order; junction bases with no gene match: 7. The CDR3 spans 15 residues. CDR3 in DNA: TGTGCCAGCAGCCTAACTAGCGGCTTCACAGATACGCAGTATTTT. Amino acids: CASSLTSGFTDTQYF.

In this sample, this clonotype turned up many times. The CDR3 carries no conserved terminal phenylalanine or tryptophan, so it likely arises from a read error. It is unclear where the CDR3 begins or ends on the DNA, so no DNA is shown, and the CDR3 is as TCRdb lists it. The J gene is TRBJ2-1, the V gene TRBV29-1; the table assigns TRBD2, which was not confirmed against the DNA. The CDR3 spans 12 amino acids, including both terminal residues. Germline V gene data show CDR1 as SQVTM and CDR2 as ANQGSEA. The CDR3 loop is CSVGTKSGRSWV.

This clonotype was observed many times. This chain uses TRBV5-5 with TRBJ2-3; D unresolved. The CDR3 contains 14 residues. Germline V lookup: CDR1 SGHKS, CDR2 YYEKEE (reference sequence). The ends were cut back, 3 bases at V and 2 bases at J, with 10 bases in the middle. This chain's CDR3 is CASSYLGVTDTQYF. DNA for the CDR3: TGTGCCAGCAGCTACCTTGGGGTCACAGATACGCAGTATTTT. Filled out from reference TRBV5-5 and TRBJ2-3, the complete variable domain reads DAGVTQSPTHLIKTRGQQVTLRCSPISGHKSVSWYQQVLGQGPQFIFQYYEKEERGRGNFPDRFSARQFPNYSSELNVNALLLGDSALYLCASSYLGVTDTQYFGPGTRLTVL.

This clonotype showed up many times. The V and J genes are TRBV20-1 and TRBJ1-5; TRBD1 might be the D (6 bases). Trimming removed 5 bases from V and 4 bases from J, with 18 bases in between. Germline V gives CDR1 DFQATT, CDR2 SNEGSKA (reference sequence). The CDR3 is 15 residues long. The CDR3 here is CSAGSNNRVNQPQHF. The CDR3 nucleotides read TGCAGTGCTGGAAGTAATAACAGGGTGAATCAGCCCCAGCATTTT.

This clonotype was seen ten or more times. The V call is TRBV28, the J call TRBJ1-2; no reliable D call. Germline CDR1 and CDR2: MDHEN and SYDVKM. V lost 2 bases and J lost 4, with 20 bases in between. The CDR3 totals 17 residues. The CDR3 nucleotides read TGTGCCAGCAGTTTAGTGGGGAGTTTGCCCTTAGGCTATGGCTACACCTTC. Encoded protein: CASSLVGSLPLGYGYTF.

At least ten counts were recorded for this clonotype. The chain links TRBV24-1 to TRBJ1-1; the D is unclear. Germline CDR1 and CDR2: KGHDR and SFDVKD. This CDR3 spans 15 amino acids. The ends were cut back, 3 bases at V and 1 base at J, with 11 bases in the middle. The CDR3 bases are TGTGCCACCAGTGATGGAGGCAGAAAGAACACTGAAGCTTTCTTT. This translates into CATSDGGRKNTEAFF.

This clonotype occurred many times. V and J are TRBV9 and TRBJ1-4; D is undetermined. This CDR3 is 14 amino acids long. Germline CDR1 reads SGDLS; CDR2 reads YYNGEE. Trimming stripped 2 bases from V and 4 bases from J, with 9 bases between. CDR3 sequence: CASSVQAGNEKLFF. CDR3 coding DNA: TGTGCCAGCAGCGTCCAGGCGGGTAATGAAAAACTGTTTTTT.

This clonotype was seen repeatedly, ten times or more. This sequence joins TRBV11-1 and TRBJ2-5; D remains ambiguous. CDR3 length: 15 residues. The V gene lost 10 bases and the J gene lost 3 bases, with 21 bases spanning the gap. CDR1 and CDR2 (germline): SGHAT, FQDESV (reference sequence). The CDR3 here is CATQRFSRTEETQYF. The CDR3 bases are TGTGCCACCCAGCGATTCAGCCGTACCGAAGAGACCCAGTACTTC.